The rows below give T cell receptor beta chains drawn from one sample of a study of T cells in Graves' hyperthyroidism and ophthalmopathy. MiXCR was run by TCRdb on the multiplex PCR reads, yielding one entry per CDR3 protein. Here the sample spans around 620,000 distinct CDR3 sequences, approximately 15% being singletons. What was sequenced was blood. These receptor sequences come from a woman younger than 30 with Graves' ophthalmopathy. Both conserved end residues are part of each CDR3. Each record gives: CDR3 DNA, CDR3 protein, D gene, J gene, V gene, clone size. D genes are given only for firm matches. The size field is filled for only some rows; it gives once, few, many or a size class.

TGTGCCACCCGCCTGACAGGGAGCACAGATACGCAGTATTTT CATRLTGSTDTQYF TRBD1 TRBJ2-3 TRBV5-4 -
TGTGCCAGCAGTCCTGCCAGGGGTACTGAGCAGTTCTTC CASSPARGTEQFF - TRBJ2-1 TRBV12-3/TRBV12-4 many
TGTGCCAGCAGCTTTACCCAAGCGGGAGGGGCAAATGAGCAGTTCTTC CASSFTQAGGANEQFF TRBD2 TRBJ2-1 TRBV7-9 -
TGTGCCAGCAGCCGCGGGACCCTAGGAACAGATACGCAGTATTTT CASSRGTLGTDTQYF - TRBJ2-3 TRBV7-9 many
TGCGCCAGCAGCTTGGTCGGGAATAATTCACCCCTCCACTTT CASSLVGNNSPLHF - TRBJ1-6 TRBV5-1 -
TGTGCCTGGAGTGCCCGCCTGAGCGAATTCACCGGGGAGCTGTTTTTT CAWSARLSEFTGELFF - TRBJ2-2 TRBV30 many
TGTGCCAGCGCTGGAGAAAGGGGGCGGACCGGGGAGCTGTTTTTT CASAGERGRTGELFF TRBD1 TRBJ2-2 TRBV6-1 many
TGTGCCAGCAGTAAGGGCCCTGCGGGAGAAATGTACGAGCAGTACTTC CASSKGPAGEMYEQYF TRBD2 TRBJ2-7 TRBV28 many
TGCAGTGTTATTACGGGGGCCCAAGAGACCCAGTACTTC CSVITGAQETQYF - TRBJ2-5 TRBV20-1 many
TGCAGTGCTAGAGATGGGACTAGCGGGAAAGAGACCCAGTACTTC CSARDGTSGKETQYF TRBD2 TRBJ2-5 TRBV20-1 many
TGCAGCGTTGAAGAGTGGCCGCGAGGGACTAGCGGTAGCACAGATACGCAGTATTTT CSVEEWPRGTSGSTDTQYF TRBD2 TRBJ2-3 TRBV29-1 many
TGTGCCAGCAGCTCGCACTGGGGCCCCACTTACACCGGGGAGCTGTTTTTT CASSSHWGPTYTGELFF - TRBJ2-2 TRBV7-2 many
TGTGCCAGCAGCGTAGGACTTGCGCAAGAGACCCAGTACTTC CASSVGLAQETQYF - TRBJ2-5 TRBV9 few